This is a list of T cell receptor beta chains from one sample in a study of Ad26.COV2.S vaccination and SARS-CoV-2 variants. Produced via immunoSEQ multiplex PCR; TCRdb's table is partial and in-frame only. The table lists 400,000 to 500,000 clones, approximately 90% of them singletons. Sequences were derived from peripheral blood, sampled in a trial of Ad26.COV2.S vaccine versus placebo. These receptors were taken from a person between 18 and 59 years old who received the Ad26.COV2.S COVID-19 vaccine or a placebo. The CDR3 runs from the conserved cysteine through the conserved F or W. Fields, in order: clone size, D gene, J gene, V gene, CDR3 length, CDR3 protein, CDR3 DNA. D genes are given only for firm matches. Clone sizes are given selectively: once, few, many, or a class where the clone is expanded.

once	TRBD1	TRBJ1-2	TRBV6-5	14	CASSKTGANYGYTF	TGTGCCAGCAGTAAAACAGGGGCTAACTATGGCTACACCTTC
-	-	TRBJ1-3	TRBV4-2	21	CASSPDPRGSWSTYSGNTIYF	TGTGCCAGCAGCCCAGATCCTCGGGGTTCCTGGTCTACCTACTCTGGAAACACCATATATTTT
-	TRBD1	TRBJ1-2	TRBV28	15	CASSFTGTGSYGYTF	TGTGCCAGCAGTTTTACCGGGACAGGGAGTTATGGCTACACCTTC
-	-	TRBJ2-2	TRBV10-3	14	CAISPQQDTGELFF	TGTGCCATCAGCCCCCAGCAAGACACCGGGGAGCTGTTTTTT
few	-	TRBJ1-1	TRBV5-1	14	CASSPLGENTEAFF	TGCGCCAGCAGCCCGCTGGGGGAGAACACTGAAGCTTTCTTT
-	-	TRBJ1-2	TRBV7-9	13	CASSLGGTYGYTF	TGTGCCAGCAGCTTAGGGGGGACCTATGGCTACACCTTC
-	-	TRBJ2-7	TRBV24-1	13	CATSPRGSYEQYF	TGTGCCACCAGTCCCCGGGGGTCGTACGAGCAGTACTTC
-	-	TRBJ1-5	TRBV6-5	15	CASSQAGRGASPQHF	TGTGCCAGCAGCCAAGCTGGGCGGGGAGCCTCGCCCCAGCATTTT
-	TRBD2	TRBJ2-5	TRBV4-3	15	CASSQELGEGVTQYF	TGCGCCAGCAGCCAAGAGCTGGGGGAGGGTGTGACCCAGTACTTC
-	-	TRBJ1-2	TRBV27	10	CASMTVGYTF	TGTGCCAGCATGACAGTCGGCTACACCTTC
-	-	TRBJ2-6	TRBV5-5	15	CASSLELTGANVLTF	TGTGCCAGCAGCTTGGAACTCACTGGGGCCAACGTCCTGACTTTC
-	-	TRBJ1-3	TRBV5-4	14	CASSPDPGGNTIYF	TGTGCCAGCAGTCCCGACCCGGGGGGAAACACCATATATTTT
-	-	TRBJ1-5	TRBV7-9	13	CASSFGGHQPQHF	TGTGCCAGCAGCTTTGGGGGGCATCAGCCCCAGCATTTT
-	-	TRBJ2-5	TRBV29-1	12	CSVADSQETQYF	TGCAGCGTTGCGGACAGTCAAGAGACCCAGTACTTC
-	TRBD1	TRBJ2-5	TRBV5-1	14	CASSRTGAGETQYF	TGCGCCAGCAGCAGGACAGGGGCGGGAGAGACCCAGTACTTC
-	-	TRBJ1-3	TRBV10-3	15	CAISRQEHSGNTIYF	TGTGCCATCAGTAGACAGGAACACTCTGGAAACACCATATATTTT
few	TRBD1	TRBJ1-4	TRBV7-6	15	CASSYTGEGNEKLFF	TGTGCCAGCAGCTACACAGGGGAGGGTAATGAAAAACTGTTTTTT
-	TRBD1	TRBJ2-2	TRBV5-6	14	CASSLGGDTGELFF	TGTGCCAGCAGTCTAGGGGGCGACACCGGGGAGCTGTTTTTT
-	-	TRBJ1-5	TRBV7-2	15	CASSPGHHSNQPQHF	TGTGCCAGCAGCCCGGGACACCATAGCAATCAGCCCCAGCATTTT
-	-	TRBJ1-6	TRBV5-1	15	CASSGDTPYNSPLHF	TGCGCCAGCAGTGGGGACACCCCCTATAATTCACCCCTCCACTTT
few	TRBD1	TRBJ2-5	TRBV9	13	CASSGHRGETQYF	TGTGCCAGCAGCGGTCACAGGGGGGAGACCCAGTACTTC
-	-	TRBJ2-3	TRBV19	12	CASSPTTDTQYF	TGTGCCAGTAGTCCTACTACGGATACGCAGTATTTT
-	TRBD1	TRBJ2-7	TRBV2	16	CASSERGQTLRYEQYF	TGTGCCAGCAGTGAAAGGGGACAGACTTTAAGATACGAGCAGTACTTC
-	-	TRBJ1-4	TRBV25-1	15	CASSEWGRVNEKLFF	TGTGCCAGCAGTGAATGGGGCAGAGTGAATGAAAAACTGTTTTTT